This TCR beta chain was recovered during a study of lymphopenia after photon versus proton radiotherapy. Repertoires were generated with immunoSEQ multiplex PCR, while TCRdb's copy carries only in-frame clones and drops some. The data show under 75,000 clones, with 92% seen just once and roughly 2.3% held by the top ten. Germline V gene data show CDR1 as SQVTM and CDR2 as ANQGSEA. This CDR3 comprises 11 residues. V was clipped by 1 base and J by 12 bases, with 12 bases between them. Specimen: peripheral blood, collected from a patient treated with photon-based radiotherapy. The J gene is TRBJ1-1, the V gene TRBV29-1; D is undetermined. This TCR was sampled from a woman aged 40 to 50 with cholangiocarcinoma. In DNA, the CDR3 is TGCAGCGTTGAAGGGGAAGACCCTACTTTCTTT. Encoded protein: CSVEGEDPTFF.